The clone carrying this T cell receptor (beta chain) has a handful of counts. Those enrolled, adults aged about 18 to 89 years, came from fewer than 25 US areas. Participants' own reports of clinical history determined their cohort assignment. A COVID-19 case was met by exposed participants within 2 weeks before study entry. Looked up from germline, CDR1 is MDHEN and CDR2 is SYDVKM. V shed 5 bases and J shed 1 base, with 2 bases lying between them. The CDR3 consists of 11 residues. Sequenced by immunoSEQ multiplex PCR; TCRdb stores in-frame clones only, minus some. The table lists about 140,000 clones, under 90% of them singletons. This sample was included in a study of blood T cell repertoires in COVID-19. Study summary: Researchers got acute and convalescent COVID-19 samples from the United States, Italy and Spain.

The J gene is TRBJ1-2, the V gene TRBV28; D remains ambiguous. The sequenced sample was PBMCs or T cells enriched from blood (not recorded which). This TCR derives from a woman aged 18-35 years who had been exposed to COVID-19. CDR3 loop: CASSHNYGYTF. For the CDR3, the DNA is TGTGCCAGCAGTCATAACTATGGCTACACCTTC.